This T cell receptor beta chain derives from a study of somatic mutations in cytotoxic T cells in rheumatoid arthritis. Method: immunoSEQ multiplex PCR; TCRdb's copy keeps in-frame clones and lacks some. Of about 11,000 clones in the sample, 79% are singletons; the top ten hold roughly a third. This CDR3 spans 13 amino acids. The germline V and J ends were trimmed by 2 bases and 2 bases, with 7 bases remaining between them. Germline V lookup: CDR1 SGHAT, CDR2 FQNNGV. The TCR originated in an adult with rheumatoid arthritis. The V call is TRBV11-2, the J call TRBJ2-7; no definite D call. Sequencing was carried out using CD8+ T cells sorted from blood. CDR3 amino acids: CASSLNSAYEQYF. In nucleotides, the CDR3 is TGTGCCAGCAGCTTAAACAGCGCCTACGAGCAGTACTTC.